This is a list of T cell receptor beta chains from one sample in a study of blood T cell repertoires in COVID-19. Generated by immunoSEQ multiplex PCR, the TCRdb table keeps only in-frame clones and is missing some. The table lists about 270,000 clones, approximately 83% of them singletons, with 13% in the top ten. The specimen was peripheral blood. Receptor source: a human donor in a cohort sampled during active COVID-19. The CDR3 runs from the conserved cysteine through the conserved F or W. Each record gives: J gene, clone size, V gene, D gene, CDR3 DNA, CDR3 protein. A D gene is named only where the DNA matches it firmly. Not all rows give a size; the values are once, few, many and, for expanded clones, a class.

j_gene: TRBJ1-1; abundance: few; v_gene: TRBV5-8; d_gene: TRBD1; CDR3nt: TGTGCCAGCAGCTTGGGGGACAGGGTCTATAACACTGAAGCTTTCTTT; CDR3aa: CASSLGDRVYNTEAFF
j_gene: TRBJ1-1; abundance: NA; v_gene: TRBV5-1; d_gene: TRBD1; CDR3nt: TGCGCCAGCAGACAGGGGAGCGGTGAAGCTTTCTTT; CDR3aa: CASRQGSGEAFF
j_gene: TRBJ1-2; abundance: NA; v_gene: TRBV28; d_gene: NA; CDR3nt: TGTGCCAGCAGTTTATCGAGGGTTCGTGAGGGCTACACCTTC; CDR3aa: CASSLSRVREGYTF
j_gene: TRBJ2-7; abundance: NA; v_gene: TRBV11-2; d_gene: TRBD1; CDR3nt: TGTGCCAGCAGCTTCGGACAGGGGTTTTCCTACGAGCAGTACTTC; CDR3aa: CASSFGQGFSYEQYF
j_gene: TRBJ2-5; abundance: NA; v_gene: TRBV11-3; d_gene: NA; CDR3nt: TGTGCCAGCAGCCAACAGGCAACGGAGACCCAGTACTTC; CDR3aa: CASSQQATETQYF
j_gene: TRBJ1-4; abundance: NA; v_gene: TRBV28; d_gene: NA; CDR3nt: TGTGCCAGCAGTTTATCTTTTGAAAAACTGTTTTTT; CDR3aa: CASSLSFEKLFF
j_gene: TRBJ2-1; abundance: NA; v_gene: TRBV7-9; d_gene: NA; CDR3nt: TGTGCCACCGGACAGAACTCGGAGCAGTTCTTC; CDR3aa: CATGQNSEQFF
j_gene: TRBJ1-1; abundance: NA; v_gene: TRBV29-1; d_gene: NA; CDR3nt: TGCAGCGGTGGCCTTGGTGGGAACACTGAAGCTTTCTTT; CDR3aa: CSGGLGGNTEAFF
j_gene: TRBJ2-2; abundance: NA; v_gene: TRBV5-5; d_gene: TRBD1; CDR3nt: TGTGCCAGCAGCTTCATCGCCCGGACAGGGAACACCGGGGAGCTGTTTTTT; CDR3aa: CASSFIARTGNTGELFF
j_gene: TRBJ2-7; abundance: NA; v_gene: TRBV30; d_gene: TRBD2; CDR3nt: TGTGCCTGGAGTCCGGGGGGGCCCTACGAGCAGTACTTC; CDR3aa: CAWSPGGPYEQYF
j_gene: TRBJ1-2; abundance: NA; v_gene: TRBV4-3; d_gene: NA; CDR3nt: TGCGCCAGCAGCCAAGGACTGGACAGTAATGGCTACACCTTC; CDR3aa: CASSQGLDSNGYTF
j_gene: TRBJ2-3; abundance: NA; v_gene: TRBV14; d_gene: TRBD2; CDR3nt: TGTGCCAGCAGCCAAGCCCTTAATTTAGCGGGACTACATACGCAGTATTTT; CDR3aa: CASSQALNLAGLHTQYF
j_gene: TRBJ2-5; abundance: NA; v_gene: TRBV7-2; d_gene: TRBD1; CDR3nt: TGTGCCAGCAGCTCGGGACAGGGGGAGACCCAGTACTTC; CDR3aa: CASSSGQGETQYF
j_gene: TRBJ2-7; abundance: NA; v_gene: TRBV19; d_gene: NA; CDR3nt: TGTGCCAGTAGTATGCAGGGCAACTCCTACGAGCAGTACTTC; CDR3aa: CASSMQGNSYEQYF
j_gene: TRBJ1-3; abundance: NA; v_gene: TRBV21-1; d_gene: NA; CDR3nt: TGTGCCAGCAGCACAAAGCTAATTCAATACTCTGGAAACACCATATATTTT; CDR3aa: CASSTKLIQYSGNTIYF
j_gene: TRBJ2-4; abundance: NA; v_gene: TRBV3-1/TRBV3-2; d_gene: TRBD2; CDR3nt: TGTGCCAGCAGCCTCCGGACTAGCCAAAACATTCAGTACTTC; CDR3aa: CASSLRTSQNIQYF
j_gene: TRBJ2-7; abundance: few; v_gene: TRBV6-2/TRBV6-3; d_gene: NA; CDR3nt: TGTGCCAGCAGCGGAGCCTACGAGCAGTACTTC; CDR3aa: CASSGAYEQYF
j_gene: TRBJ1-5; abundance: NA; v_gene: TRBV19; d_gene: TRBD1; CDR3nt: TGTGCCAGTAGTATAGATCTACCGGGACAGAGGGATCAGCCCCAGCATTTT; CDR3aa: CASSIDLPGQRDQPQHF
j_gene: TRBJ2-7; abundance: once; v_gene: TRBV6-5; d_gene: TRBD2; CDR3nt: TGTGCCAGCAGAGTGACTAGCGGGGGTGCCTACGAGCAGTACTTC; CDR3aa: CASRVTSGGAYEQYF
j_gene: TRBJ1-1; abundance: NA; v_gene: TRBV19; d_gene: NA; CDR3nt: TGTGCCAGTATAAGGGACAAGTCCACTGAAGCTTTCTTT; CDR3aa: CASIRDKSTEAFF
j_gene: TRBJ2-7; abundance: NA; v_gene: TRBV14; d_gene: TRBD2; CDR3nt: TGTGCCAGCACCCGGGGACTAGTGGGTGAGCAGTACTTC; CDR3aa: CASTRGLVGEQYF
j_gene: TRBJ2-3; abundance: NA; v_gene: TRBV6-2/TRBV6-3; d_gene: TRBD2; CDR3nt: TGTGCCAGCAGTTACCTCCAACGACTAGCGGGAAGGGCAGATACGCAGTATTTT; CDR3aa: CASSYLQRLAGRADTQYF
j_gene: TRBJ1-4; abundance: NA; v_gene: TRBV6-5; d_gene: NA; CDR3nt: TGTGCCAGCAGTCCCGTCGCTAATGAAAAACTGTTTTTT; CDR3aa: CASSPVANEKLFF
j_gene: TRBJ1-5; abundance: NA; v_gene: TRBV29-1; d_gene: TRBD1; CDR3nt: TGCAGCGGGGGACAGGGGAAGGGTGAGCCCCAGCATTTT; CDR3aa: CSGGQGKGEPQHF
j_gene: TRBJ2-3; abundance: once; v_gene: TRBV27; d_gene: TRBD2; CDR3nt: TGTGCCAGCAGTCCCTACTCGGCGGGAGCCGATACGCAGTATTTT; CDR3aa: CASSPYSAGADTQYF